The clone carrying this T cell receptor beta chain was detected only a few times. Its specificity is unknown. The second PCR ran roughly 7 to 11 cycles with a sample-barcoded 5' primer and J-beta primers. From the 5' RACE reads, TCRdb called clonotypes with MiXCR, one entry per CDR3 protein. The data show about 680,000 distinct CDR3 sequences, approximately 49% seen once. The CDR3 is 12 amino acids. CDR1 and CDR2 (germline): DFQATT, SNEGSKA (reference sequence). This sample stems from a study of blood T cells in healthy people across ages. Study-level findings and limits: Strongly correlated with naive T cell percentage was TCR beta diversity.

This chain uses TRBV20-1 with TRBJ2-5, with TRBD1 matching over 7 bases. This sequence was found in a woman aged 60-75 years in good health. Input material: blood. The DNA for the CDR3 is TGCAGCCGCATGGACAGGTCGGAGACCCAGTACTTC. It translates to CSRMDRSETQYF.